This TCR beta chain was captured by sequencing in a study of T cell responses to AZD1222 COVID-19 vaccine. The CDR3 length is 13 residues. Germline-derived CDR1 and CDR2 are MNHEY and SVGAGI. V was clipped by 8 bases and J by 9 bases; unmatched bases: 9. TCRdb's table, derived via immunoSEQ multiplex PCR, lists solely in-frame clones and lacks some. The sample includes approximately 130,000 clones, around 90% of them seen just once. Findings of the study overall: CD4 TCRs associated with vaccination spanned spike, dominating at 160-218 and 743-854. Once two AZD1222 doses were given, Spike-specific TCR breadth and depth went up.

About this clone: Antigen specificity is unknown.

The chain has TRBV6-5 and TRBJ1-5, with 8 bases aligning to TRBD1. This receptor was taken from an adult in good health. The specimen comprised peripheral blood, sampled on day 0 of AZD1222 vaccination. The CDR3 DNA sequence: TGTGCCAGCTCAGGGGGCCTGCTCGGGCCCCAGCATTTT. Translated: CASSGGLLGPQHF.